What follows are 5 T cell receptor beta chains derived from one specimen sequenced in a study of blood T cell repertoires in COVID-19. Repertoires were generated with immunoSEQ multiplex PCR, while TCRdb's copy carries only in-frame clones and drops some. The data hold some 200,000 clones, with 84% observed a single time. The specimen sequenced was peripheral blood. Receptors originate from a woman older than 75 with active or convalescent COVID-19.

The genes are TRBV3-1 (or the pseudogene TRBV3-2) and TRBJ2-1; 9 nucleotides agree with TRBD2. The CDR3 runs 14 residues. Germline V gene sequence: CDR1 LGHDT, CDR2 YNNKEL (reference sequence). The J segment lost 11 bases and the V segment lost 2 bases, leaving 7 bases of the junction unmatched. CDR3 protein: CASSQRGRAEKQFF. CDR3 coding DNA: TGTGCCAGCAGCCAACGCGGGAGGGCCGAAAAGCAGTTCTTC.

This clone was seen once. V is TRBV9 and J is TRBJ2-2; D perhaps matches TRBD2 (5 bases). The V end was cut by 0 bases, the J end by 5 bases, with 8 bases between. This CDR3 comprises 14 residues. Germline values: CDR1 SGDLS, CDR2 YYNGEE. The CDR3 reads CASSVAGSTGELFF. The DNA of the CDR3 is TGTGCCAGCAGCGTAGCGGGGTCTACCGGGGAGCTGTTTTTT. The full variable domain, its missing parts supplied by reference TRBV9 and TRBJ2-2, is DSGVTQTPKHLITATGQRVTLRCSPRSGDLSVYWYQQSLDQGLQFLIQYYNGEERAKGNILERFSAQQFPDLHSELNLSSLELGDSALYFCASSVAGSTGELFFGEGSRLTVL.

This clone was seen more than once but under ten times. This chain links TRBV23-1 with TRBJ1-6; TRBD1 matches at 8 bases. TRBV23-1 is an ORF, with its function uncertain. V was pared by 0 bases and J by 10 bases, with 8 bases of the junction left unmatched. There are 16 residues in the CDR3. CDR3 in DNA: TGCGCCAGCAGTCAATCTAGGCCAGGGGGCTTCTCACCCCTCCACTTT. Protein sequence: CASSQSRPGGFSPLHF.

This chain connects TRBV5-1 to TRBJ2-7, with 9 positions matching TRBD1. CDR3 length: 15 residues. V shed 1 base, J shed 4 bases, and the junction held 6 bases outside the gene matches. Germline CDR1 is SGHRS and CDR2 is YFSETQ. The CDR3 is CASSLTGGKEYEQYF. DNA of the CDR3: TGCGCCAGCAGCTTGACAGGGGGCAAGGAGTACGAGCAGTACTTC.

The CDR3 protein is CSASGGSGGYTF. The CDR3 DNA reads TGCAGTGCCAGTGGAGGGTCAGGTGGCTACACCTTC. The chain carries TRBV20-1 and TRBJ1-2, with unresolved D. CDR3 size: 12 residues. CDR1 is DFQATT, CDR2 SNEGSKA, per germline (reference sequence). Trimming took off 6 bases at V and 7 bases at J, with 15 bases between the two ends.